This TCR beta chain was sequenced in a study of blood T cell repertoires in COVID-19. As for the study in general: The United States, Italy and Spain provided the acute and convalescent COVID-19 samples. The analysed material was cDNA or gDNA that came from T cells, B-cell-depleted T cells, or PBMCs.

Original handling: Reference gene primer amplification gave nucleated cell count estimates. Sequenced by immunoSEQ multiplex PCR; TCRdb stores in-frame clones only, minus some. From that table come the V and J calls and clone size; the DNA was used to work out D and trimming. The data hold roughly 100,000 clones, with 85% to 90% observed a single time. The CDR3 consists of 15 residues. V was pared by 8 bases and J by 2 bases, with 6 bases of the junction left unmatched. Germline V lookup: CDR1 SNHLY, CDR2 FYNNEI. The sample consisted of peripheral blood. The chain couples TRBV2 to TRBJ2-2; 9 nucleotides match TRBD1. The sequence came from a human donor in a cohort sampled during active COVID-19. As DNA, the CDR3 is TGTGCCAGCCTCCCGGGACAGGGAAACACCGGGGAGCTGTTTTTT. Encoded protein: CASLPGQGNTGELFF. The full variable domain, completed using reference TRBV2 and TRBJ2-2, is EPEVTQTPSHQVTQMGQEVILRCVPISNHLYFYWYRQILGQKVEFLVSFYNNEISEKSEIFDDQFSVERPDGSNFTLKIRSTKLEDSAMYFCASLPGQGNTGELFFGEGSRLTVL.